This TCR beta chain was found in a study of beta chain features in type 1 diabetes. As every portion of the isolated RNA was reverse transcribed, the sequencing read expressed TCRB transcripts. Using immunoSEQ multiplex PCR, the repertoire was profiled, and TCRdb retains in-frame clones only, with some absent. The sample contains 400,000 to 500,000 clones, about 14% of which appear only once. The CDR3 length is 13 residues. V lost 6 bases, J lost 6 bases, and 15 bases lay in between. Germline CDR1 and CDR2: PRHDT and FYEKMQ (reference sequence). The chain couples TRBV13 to TRBJ2-7; possible D gene TRBD1, 5 bases. Sequenced material: naive CD4+ T cells from blood. This clonotype was sampled from a young man in good health. The CDR3 DNA follows: TGTGCCAGCAGGATTTCAGGGTCGGGCGAGCAGTACGTC. Residues: CASRISGSGEQYV.